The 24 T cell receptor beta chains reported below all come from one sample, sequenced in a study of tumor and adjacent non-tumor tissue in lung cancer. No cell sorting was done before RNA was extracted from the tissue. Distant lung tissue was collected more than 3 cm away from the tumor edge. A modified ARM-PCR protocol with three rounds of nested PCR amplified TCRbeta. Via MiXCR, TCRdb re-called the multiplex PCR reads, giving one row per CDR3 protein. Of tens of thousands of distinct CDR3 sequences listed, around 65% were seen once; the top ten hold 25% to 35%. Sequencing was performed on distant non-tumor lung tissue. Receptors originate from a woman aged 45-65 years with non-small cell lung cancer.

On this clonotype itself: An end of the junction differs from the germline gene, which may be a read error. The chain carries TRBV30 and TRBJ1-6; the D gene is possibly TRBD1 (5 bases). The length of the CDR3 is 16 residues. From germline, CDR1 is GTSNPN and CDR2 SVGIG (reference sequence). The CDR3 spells CTWSVRWGGYNSPIHF. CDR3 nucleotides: TGTACCTGGAGTGTCCGCTGGGGCGGATATAATTCACCCATCCACTTT.

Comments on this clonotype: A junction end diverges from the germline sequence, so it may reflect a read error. The CDR3 DNA sequence: TGTGCCAGCAGCTTAGAGTCGGGAATAGCGGGAGTCGATGAGCACTTCTTC. This translates into CASSLESGIAGVDEHFF. The chain recombines TRBV11-2 with TRBJ2-1; 9 bases are a match to TRBD2. Germline CDR1 reads SGHAT; CDR2 reads FQNNGV. The CDR3 is made up of 17 amino acids.

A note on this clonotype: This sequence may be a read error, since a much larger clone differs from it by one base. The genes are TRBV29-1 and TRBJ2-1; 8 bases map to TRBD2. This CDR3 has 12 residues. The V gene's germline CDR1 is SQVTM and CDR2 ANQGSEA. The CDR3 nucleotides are TGCAGCGTTGAAGATCTAGCGGGCAGGTGTATCTTC. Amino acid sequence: CSVEDLAGRCIF.

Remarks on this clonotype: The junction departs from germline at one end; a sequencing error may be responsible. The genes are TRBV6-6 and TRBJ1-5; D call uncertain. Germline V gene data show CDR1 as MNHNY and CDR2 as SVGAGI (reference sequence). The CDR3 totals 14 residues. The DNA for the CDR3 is TGTACCAGCAGCTTCGTCATTAGCAATCAGCCCCAGCATTTT. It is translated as CTSSFVISNQPQHF.

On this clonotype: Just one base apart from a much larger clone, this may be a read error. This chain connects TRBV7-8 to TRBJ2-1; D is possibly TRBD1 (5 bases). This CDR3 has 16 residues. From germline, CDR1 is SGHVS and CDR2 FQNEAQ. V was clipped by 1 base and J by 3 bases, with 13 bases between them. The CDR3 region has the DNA TGTGCCAGCAGCTTAGGGGGCCTTTTATACTACAATGAGCAGTTCTTC. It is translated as CASSLGGLLYYNEQFF.

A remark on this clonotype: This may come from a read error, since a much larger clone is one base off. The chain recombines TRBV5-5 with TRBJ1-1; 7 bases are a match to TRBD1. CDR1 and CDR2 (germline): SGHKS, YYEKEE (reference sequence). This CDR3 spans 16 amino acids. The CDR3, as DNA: TGTGCCAGCACCCGAGTAGGGGGCCAGCCTCACACTGAAGCTATCTTT. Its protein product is CASTRVGGQPHTEAIF.

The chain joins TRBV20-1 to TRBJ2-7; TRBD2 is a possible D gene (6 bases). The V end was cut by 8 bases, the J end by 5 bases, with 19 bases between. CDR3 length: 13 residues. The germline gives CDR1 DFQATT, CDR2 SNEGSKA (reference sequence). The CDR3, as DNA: TGCAGTACTCGGGAGAGTAGGGGCCACGAGCAGTACTTC. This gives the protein CSTRESRGHEQYF.

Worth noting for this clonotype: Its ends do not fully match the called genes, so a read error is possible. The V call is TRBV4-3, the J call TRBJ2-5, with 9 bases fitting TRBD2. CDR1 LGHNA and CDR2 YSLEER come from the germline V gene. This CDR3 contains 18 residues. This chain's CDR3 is CASSQDHPASGNQEIQYF. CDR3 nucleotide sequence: TGCGCCAGCAGCCAAGATCATCCGGCTAGCGGGAACCAAGAGATCCAGTACTTC.

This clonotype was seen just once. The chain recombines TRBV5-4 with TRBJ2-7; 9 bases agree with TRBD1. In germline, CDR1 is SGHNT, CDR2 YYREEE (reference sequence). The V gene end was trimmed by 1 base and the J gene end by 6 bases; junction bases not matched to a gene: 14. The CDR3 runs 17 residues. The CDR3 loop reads CASSLQGQGRGIREQYF. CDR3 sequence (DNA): TGTGCCAGCAGCTTGCAGGGACAGGGACGGGGAATCCGCGAGCAGTACTTC.

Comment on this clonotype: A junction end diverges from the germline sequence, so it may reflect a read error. CDR3 region: CGSSLLISLIGGVLFF. The CDR3, as DNA: TGTGGCAGCAGCTTATTGATATCTCTTATAGGCGGGGTGCTGTTTTTT. The V gene is TRBV11-2, the J gene TRBJ2-2; TRBD2 might be the D (6 bases). Germline values: CDR1 SGHAT, CDR2 FQNNGV. The CDR3 contains 16 residues.

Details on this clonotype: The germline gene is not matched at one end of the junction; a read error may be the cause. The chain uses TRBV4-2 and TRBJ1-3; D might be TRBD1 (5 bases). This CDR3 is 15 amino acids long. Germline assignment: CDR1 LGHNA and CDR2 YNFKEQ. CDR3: CASSQEDTAGNTINF. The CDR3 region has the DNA TGTGCCAGCAGCCAAGAGGACACGGCTGGAAACACCATAAATTTT.

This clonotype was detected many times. The CDR3 region has the DNA TGTGCCAGCAGTACGAGACTAGCCGTGCAGTTCTTC. Its translation: CASSTRLAVQFF. This rearrangement joins TRBV12-3 or TRBV12-4 to TRBJ2-1; TRBD2 matches at 7 bases. V lost 5 bases to trimming and J lost 12 bases; unmatched junction nucleotides: 7. The length of the CDR3 is 12 residues.

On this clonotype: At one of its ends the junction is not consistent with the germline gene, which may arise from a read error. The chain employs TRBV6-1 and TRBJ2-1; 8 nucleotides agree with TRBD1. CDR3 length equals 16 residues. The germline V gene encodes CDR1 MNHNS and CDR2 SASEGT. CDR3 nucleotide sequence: TGTGCCAGTAGTGCATCCGTAACAGGGGGACACAATGAGCAGTTCTTC. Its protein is CASSASVTGGHNEQFF.

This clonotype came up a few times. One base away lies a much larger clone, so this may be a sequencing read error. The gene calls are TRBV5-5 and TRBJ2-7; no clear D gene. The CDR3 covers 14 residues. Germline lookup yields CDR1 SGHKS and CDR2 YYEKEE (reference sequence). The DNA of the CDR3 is TGTGCCAGCGGCTTGGCACTGCTAACCTACGAGCAGTACTTC. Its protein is CASGLALLTYEQYF.

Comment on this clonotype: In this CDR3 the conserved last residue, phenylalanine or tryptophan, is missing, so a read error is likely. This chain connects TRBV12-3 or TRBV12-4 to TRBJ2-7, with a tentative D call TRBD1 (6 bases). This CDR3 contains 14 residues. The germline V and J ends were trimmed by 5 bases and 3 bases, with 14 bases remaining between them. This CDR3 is CASSTHQGLYEQYI. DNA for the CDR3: TGTGCCAGCAGTACACACCAGGGGCTCTACGAGCAGTACATC.

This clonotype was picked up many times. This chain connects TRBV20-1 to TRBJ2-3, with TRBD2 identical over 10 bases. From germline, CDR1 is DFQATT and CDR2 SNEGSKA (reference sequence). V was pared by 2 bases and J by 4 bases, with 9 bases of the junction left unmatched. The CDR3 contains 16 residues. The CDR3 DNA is TGCAGTGCTAGACAGCGGGAGGGCCCCCCCCCAGATACGCAGTATTTT. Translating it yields CSARQREGPPPDTQYF.

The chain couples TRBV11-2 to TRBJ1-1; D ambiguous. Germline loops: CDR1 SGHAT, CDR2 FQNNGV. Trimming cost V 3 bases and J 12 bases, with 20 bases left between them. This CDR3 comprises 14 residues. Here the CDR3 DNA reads TGTGCCAGCAGCTTCGCGGGAAACAACACTGACACTTTCTTT. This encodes CASSFAGNNTDTFF.

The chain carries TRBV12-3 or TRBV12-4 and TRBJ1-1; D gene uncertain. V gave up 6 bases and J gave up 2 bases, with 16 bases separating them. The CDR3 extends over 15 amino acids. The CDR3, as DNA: TGTGCCAGCAGGAACTTACACACGGGCAACACTGAAGCTTTCTTT. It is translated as CASRNLHTGNTEAFF.

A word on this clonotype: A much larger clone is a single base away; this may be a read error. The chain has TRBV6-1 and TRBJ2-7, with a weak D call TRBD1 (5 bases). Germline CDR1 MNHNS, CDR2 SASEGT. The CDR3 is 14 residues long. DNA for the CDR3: TGTGTCAGCAGTGATAACAGGAGCTCCTACGAGCAGTACTTC. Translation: CVSSDNRSSYEQYF.

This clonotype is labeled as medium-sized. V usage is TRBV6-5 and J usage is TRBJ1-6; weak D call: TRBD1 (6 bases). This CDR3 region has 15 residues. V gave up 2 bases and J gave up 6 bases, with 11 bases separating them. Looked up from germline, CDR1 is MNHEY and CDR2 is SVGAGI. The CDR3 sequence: CASSYTTGTNSPLHF. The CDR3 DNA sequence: TGTGCCAGCAGTTACACTACAGGGACTAATTCACCCCTCCACTTT.

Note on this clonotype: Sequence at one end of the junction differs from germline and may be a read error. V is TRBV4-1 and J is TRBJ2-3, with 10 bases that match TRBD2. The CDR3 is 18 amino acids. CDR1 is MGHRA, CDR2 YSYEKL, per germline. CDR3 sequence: CASSQDSVPAGGQDTQYF. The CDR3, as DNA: TGCGCCAGTAGCCAAGATAGCGTTCCAGCGGGAGGGCAAGATACGCAGTATTTT.

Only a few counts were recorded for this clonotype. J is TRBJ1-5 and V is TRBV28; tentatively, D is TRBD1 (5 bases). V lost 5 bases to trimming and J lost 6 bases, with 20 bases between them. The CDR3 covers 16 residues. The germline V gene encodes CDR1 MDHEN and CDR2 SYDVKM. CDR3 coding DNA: TGTGCCAGCAGTCTTTCCTCGACAGAGTTTGGTCAGCCCCAGCATTTT. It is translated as CASSLSSTEFGQPQHF.

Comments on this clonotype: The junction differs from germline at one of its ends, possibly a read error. The CDR3 sequence: CVSSLATLAGSNSYEQYF. DNA for the CDR3: TGTGTCAGCAGCTTAGCCACACTAGCTGGAAGTAACTCCTACGAGCAGTACTTC. The V and J genes are TRBV11-2 and TRBJ2-7; D perhaps matches TRBD2 (6 bases). The CDR3 spans 18 residues. The germline V gene encodes CDR1 SGHAT and CDR2 FQNNGV.

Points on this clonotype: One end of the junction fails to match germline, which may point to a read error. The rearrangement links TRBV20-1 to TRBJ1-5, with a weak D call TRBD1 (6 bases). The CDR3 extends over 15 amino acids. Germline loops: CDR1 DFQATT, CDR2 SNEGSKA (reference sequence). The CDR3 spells CCARRTTGTNQPQHF. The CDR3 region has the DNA TGCTGTGCTAGACGAACTACAGGGACCAATCAGCCTCAGCATTTT.